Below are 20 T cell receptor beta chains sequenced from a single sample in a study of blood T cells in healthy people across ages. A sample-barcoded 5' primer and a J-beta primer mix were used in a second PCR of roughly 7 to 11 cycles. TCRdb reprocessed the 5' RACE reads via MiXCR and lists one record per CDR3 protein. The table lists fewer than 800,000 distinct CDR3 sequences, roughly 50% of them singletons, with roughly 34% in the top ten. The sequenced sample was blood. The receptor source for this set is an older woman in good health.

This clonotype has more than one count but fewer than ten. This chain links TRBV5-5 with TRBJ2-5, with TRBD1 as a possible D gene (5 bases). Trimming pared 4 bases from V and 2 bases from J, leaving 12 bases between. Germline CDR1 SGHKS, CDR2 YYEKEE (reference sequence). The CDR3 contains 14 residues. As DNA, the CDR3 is TGTGCCAGCAGCCAACCGACAGTACAAGAGACCCAGTACTTC. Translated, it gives CASSQPTVQETQYF.

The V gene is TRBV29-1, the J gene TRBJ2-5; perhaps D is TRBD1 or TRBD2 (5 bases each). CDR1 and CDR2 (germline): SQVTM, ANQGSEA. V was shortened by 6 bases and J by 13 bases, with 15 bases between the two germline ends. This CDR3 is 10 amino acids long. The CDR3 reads CSVDGTVRYF. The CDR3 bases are TGCAGCGTCGACGGGACCGTTAGGTACTTC.

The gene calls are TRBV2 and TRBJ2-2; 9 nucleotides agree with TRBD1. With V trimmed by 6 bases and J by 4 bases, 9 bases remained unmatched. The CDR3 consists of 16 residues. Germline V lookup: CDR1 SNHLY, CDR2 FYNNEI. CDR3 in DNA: TGTGCCAGCAGGGGGAACAGGGGGCGAGGCACCGGGGAGCTGTTTTTT. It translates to CASRGNRGRGTGELFF. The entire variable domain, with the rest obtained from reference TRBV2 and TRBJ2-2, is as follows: EPEVTQTPSHQVTQMGQEVILRCVPISNHLYFYWYRQILGQKVEFLVSFYNNEISEKSEIFDDQFSVERPDGSNFTLKIRSTKLEDSAMYFCASRGNRGRGTGELFFGEGSRLTVL.

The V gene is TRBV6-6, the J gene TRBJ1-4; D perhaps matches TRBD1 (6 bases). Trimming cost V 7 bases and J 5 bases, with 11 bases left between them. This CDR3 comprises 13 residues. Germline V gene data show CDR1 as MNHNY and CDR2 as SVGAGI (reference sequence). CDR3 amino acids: CASKQGQNEKLFF. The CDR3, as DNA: TGTGCCAGCAAACAGGGCCAAAATGAAAAACTGTTTTTT.

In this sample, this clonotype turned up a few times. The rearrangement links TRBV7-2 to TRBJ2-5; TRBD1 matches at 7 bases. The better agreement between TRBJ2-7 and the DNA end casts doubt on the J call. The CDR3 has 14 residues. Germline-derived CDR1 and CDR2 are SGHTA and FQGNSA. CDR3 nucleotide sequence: TGTGCCAGCACTTCGGACAGGTCGGGGCGCGAGCAGTACTTC. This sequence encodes CASTSDRSGREQYF.

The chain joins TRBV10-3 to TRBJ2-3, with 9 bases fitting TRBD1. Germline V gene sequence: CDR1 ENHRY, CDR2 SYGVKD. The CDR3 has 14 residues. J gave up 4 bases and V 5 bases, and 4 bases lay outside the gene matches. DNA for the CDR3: TGTGCCATCAGTCATACAGGGGGCGCAGATACGCAGTATTTT. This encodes CAISHTGGADTQYF.

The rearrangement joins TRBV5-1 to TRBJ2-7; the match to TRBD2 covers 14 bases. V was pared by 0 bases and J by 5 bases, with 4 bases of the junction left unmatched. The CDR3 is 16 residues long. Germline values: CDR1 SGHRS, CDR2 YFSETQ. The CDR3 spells CASSLGPGLAGDEQYF. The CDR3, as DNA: TGCGCCAGCAGCTTGGGACCGGGACTAGCGGGAGACGAGCAGTACTTC. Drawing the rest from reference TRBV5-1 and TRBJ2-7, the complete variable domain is KAGVTQTPRYLIKTRGQQVTLSCSPISGHRSVSWYQQTPGQGLQFLFEYFSETQRNKGNFPGRFSGRQFSNSRSEMNVSTLELGDSALYLCASSLGPGLAGDEQYFGPGTRLTVT.

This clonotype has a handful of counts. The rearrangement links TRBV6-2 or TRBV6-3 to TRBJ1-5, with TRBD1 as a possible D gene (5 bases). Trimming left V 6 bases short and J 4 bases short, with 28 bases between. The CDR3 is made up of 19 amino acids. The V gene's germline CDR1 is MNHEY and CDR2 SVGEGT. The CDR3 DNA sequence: TGTGCCAGCAGCCCAAATCCCCGGGACCTAAAGAGGGGTAATCAGCCCCAGCATTTT. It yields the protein CASSPNPRDLKRGNQPQHF.

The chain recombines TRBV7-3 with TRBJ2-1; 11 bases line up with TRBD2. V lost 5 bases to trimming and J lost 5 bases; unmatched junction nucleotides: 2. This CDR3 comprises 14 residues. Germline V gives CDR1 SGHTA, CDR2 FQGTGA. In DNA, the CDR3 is TGTGCCAGCAGCCTAGCGGGAGGTCACAATGAGCAGTTCTTC. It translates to CASSLAGGHNEQFF.

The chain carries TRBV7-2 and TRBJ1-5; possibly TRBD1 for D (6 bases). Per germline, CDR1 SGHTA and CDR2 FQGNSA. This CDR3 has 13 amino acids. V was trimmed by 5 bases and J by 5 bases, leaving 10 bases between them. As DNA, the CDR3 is TGTGCCAGCAGCAAGGGGGATTATCAGCCCCAGCATTTT. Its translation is CASSKGDYQPQHF.

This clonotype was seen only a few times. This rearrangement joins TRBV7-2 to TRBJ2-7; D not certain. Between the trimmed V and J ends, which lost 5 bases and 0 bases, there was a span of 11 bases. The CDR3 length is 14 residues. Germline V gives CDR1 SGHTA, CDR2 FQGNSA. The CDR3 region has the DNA TGTGCCAGCAGCCCCCAAAGGAGCTCCTACGAGCAGTACTTC. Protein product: CASSPQRSSYEQYF.

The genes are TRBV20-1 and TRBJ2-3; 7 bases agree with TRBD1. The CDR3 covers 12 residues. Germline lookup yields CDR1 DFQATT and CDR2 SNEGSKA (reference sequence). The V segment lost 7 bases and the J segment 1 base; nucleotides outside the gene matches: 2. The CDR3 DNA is TGCAGTGATACAGGGGGCACAGATACGCAGTATTTT. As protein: CSDTGGTDTQYF.

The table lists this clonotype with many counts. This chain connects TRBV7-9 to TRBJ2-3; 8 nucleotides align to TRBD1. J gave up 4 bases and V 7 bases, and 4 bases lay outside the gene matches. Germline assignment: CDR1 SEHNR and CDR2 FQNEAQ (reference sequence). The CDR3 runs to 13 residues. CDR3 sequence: CASTEQGADTQYF. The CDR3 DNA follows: TGTGCCAGCACCGAACAGGGGGCAGATACGCAGTATTTT.

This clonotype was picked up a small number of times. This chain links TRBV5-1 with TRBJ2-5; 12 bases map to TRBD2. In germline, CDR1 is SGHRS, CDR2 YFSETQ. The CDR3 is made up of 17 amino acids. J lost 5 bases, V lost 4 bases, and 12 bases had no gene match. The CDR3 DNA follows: TGCGCCAGCAGCGTAAGCCCGACTAGCGGGAGAGCGGAGACCCAGTACTTC. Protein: CASSVSPTSGRAETQYF.

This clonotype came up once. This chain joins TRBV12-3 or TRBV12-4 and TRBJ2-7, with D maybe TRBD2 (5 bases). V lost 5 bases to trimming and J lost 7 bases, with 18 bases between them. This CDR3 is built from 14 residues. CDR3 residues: CASSDKGLSNEQYF. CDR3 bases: TGTGCCAGCAGTGATAAAGGACTTAGTAATGAGCAGTACTTC.

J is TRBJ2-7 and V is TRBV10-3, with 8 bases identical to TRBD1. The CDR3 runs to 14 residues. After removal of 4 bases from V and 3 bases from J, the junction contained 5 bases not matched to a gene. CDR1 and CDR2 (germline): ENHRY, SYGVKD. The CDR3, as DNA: TGTGCCATCAGTGCCAAAGGACAGGGCTACGAGCAGTACTTC. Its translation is CAISAKGQGYEQYF.

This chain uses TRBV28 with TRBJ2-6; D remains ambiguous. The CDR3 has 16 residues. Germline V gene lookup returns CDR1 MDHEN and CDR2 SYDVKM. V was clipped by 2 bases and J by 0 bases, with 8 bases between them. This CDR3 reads CASSLSVGSGANVLTF. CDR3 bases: TGTGCCAGCAGTTTAAGTGTAGGCTCTGGGGCCAACGTCCTGACTTTC.

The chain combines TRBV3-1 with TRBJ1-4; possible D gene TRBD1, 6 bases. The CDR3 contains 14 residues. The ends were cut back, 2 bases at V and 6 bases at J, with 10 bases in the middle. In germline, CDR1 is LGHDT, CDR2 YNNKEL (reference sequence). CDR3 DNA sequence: TGTGCCAGCAGCCAACAGGGGCGGGATGAAAAACTGTTTTTT. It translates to CASSQQGRDEKLFF.

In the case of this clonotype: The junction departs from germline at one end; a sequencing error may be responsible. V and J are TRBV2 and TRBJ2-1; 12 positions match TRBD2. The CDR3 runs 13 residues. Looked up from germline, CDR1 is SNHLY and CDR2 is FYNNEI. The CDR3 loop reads CASRTSGSDERFF. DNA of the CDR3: TGTGCCAGCAGGACTAGCGGGAGCGATGAGCGGTTCTTC.

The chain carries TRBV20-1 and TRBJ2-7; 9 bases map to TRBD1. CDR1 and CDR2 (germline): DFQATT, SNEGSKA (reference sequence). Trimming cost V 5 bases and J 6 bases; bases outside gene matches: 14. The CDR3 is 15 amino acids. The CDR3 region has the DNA TGCAGTGCTGTACCCCATGGGACAGGGAAGGGCGAGCAGTACTTC. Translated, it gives CSAVPHGTGKGEQYF.